The present entry profiles one TCR beta chain with its context. Its recognized antigen is unknown. No per-base quality is available; no much larger clone lies one base away. V is cut back by 11 bases and J by 6 bases, with 13 bases in the junction unmatched. From the cysteine through the phenylalanine, the CDR3 covers 13 amino acids. This entry keeps only the CDR3 DNA: 39 bases, framed from base 1. CDR1 and CDR2 were assigned from the germline V gene as MNHEY and SVGAGI. The immunoSEQ Assay, a bias-controlled multiplex PCR, was used to amplify TCRbeta CDR3 regions from genomic DNA. The published analysis was carried out like this. The number of nucleated cells in each sample was estimated from the amplification of reference gene primers within the assay. Sequence reads were collapsed and filtered to measure the absolute abundance of every unique TCRbeta CDR3 rearrangement. Productive Simpson clonality was computed per sample as the square root of Simpson's diversity index over productive rearrangements. TCRdb limited this immuneACCESS table to in-frame rearrangements with V and J called. A share of clones is missing; checked studies link under half to unresolved V genes, and the rest is unexplained. V and J calls and clone size follow that table, whereas D and trimming were derived from the DNA. This sample lists about 180,000 clones; approximately 85% were detected once. The ten largest account for 6.2% of the sample.

This entry comes from a study of blood T cell repertoires in COVID-19 (dated by TCRdb to the early 2020s). Notes on the research overall: The collaborator samples originated in the United States, Italy and Spain and spanned the acute and convalescent phases of COVID-19. The material from the prospective study consisted of cDNA or gDNA derived from T cells, B-cell-depleted T cells, or PBMCs. A de-identified subject ID, COVID-19 status, age in years and sex were almost always included in the sample metadata. The dataset comprised deeply sampled blood TCRbeta repertoires from subjects exposed to, actively infected with, or recovered from COVID-19. The samples were drawn from the first 160 participants of the ongoing ImmuneRACE study and from more than 1,000 subjects provided by 6 global collaborators. Where available, HLA class I and class II types were obtained from metadata supplied by the sample provider rather than from assay-based typing. A freely available public database, intended as a resource for researchers studying the immune response to SARS-CoV-2, is where the repertoires were released.

Participants in the prospective study were enrolled through a virtual design, were aged roughly 18 to 100 years, and lived in about 25 United States geographic areas. In the prospective study, cohorts were assigned on the basis of participant-reported clinical history obtained from a screening survey and a study questionnaire. Recovered participants in ImmuneRACE Cohort 3 were defined as having two consecutive negative NP/OP PCR tests, clearance from a healthcare professional, or resolution of symptoms. In the prospective study, mobile phlebotomists collected whole blood, serum and a nasopharyngeal or oropharyngeal swab from each participant. Participants in the prospective study had the option to provide additional blood draws and questionnaires over an approximately 2-month period. Blood samples from the prospective study were shipped frozen or at room temperature prior to DNA extraction. Broad study findings and their caveats: Clinical and demographic metadata were provided uncurated, with the amount varying by source and participant.

The TCR comes from a man aged 35 to 55 who had recovered from COVID-19. Sequenced: PBMCs or T cells enriched from blood (not recorded which). Rearrangement joined TRBV6-5 to TRBJ2-7, and TRBD2 aligns with 7 junction nucleotides. The CDR3 sequence is CASWGGIFGEQYF. At the DNA level, the sequence is TGTGCCTCTTGGGGGGGAATCTTCGGCGAGCAGTACTTC.